Below, 10 T cell receptor delta chains from the same sample are listed, as sequenced in a study of gamma-delta T cells after stem cell transplantation. TCRdb re-identified clones in the RT-PCR reads via CATT. The data contain around 1,500 delta-chain clones, 4% to 5.5% of them singletons. Sequencing was performed on gamma-delta T cells. These receptor sequences come from a human donor. It is not recorded whose cells these are; they may come from a transplant donor.

This clone counts as medium-sized (0.01 to 0.1%). The V call is TRDV2, the J call TRDJ1, with 9 bases that match TRDD3. CDR1 is GEAIGNYY and CDR2 is EKD in the germline V gene. The CDR3 consists of 18 residues. With V trimmed by 3 bases and J by 11 bases, 24 bases remained unmatched. As DNA, the CDR3 is TGTGCCTGTGACCGCGTACTGGGGGACTCGAAAACCCCTCTACATCTCATCTTT. As protein: CACDRVLGDSKTPLHLIF.

This clone was observed a few times. The chain is built from TRDV2 and TRDJ3; 13 bases match TRDD3. The ends lost 4 bases at V and 0 bases at J; junction bases unmatched: 20. CDR1 is GEAIGNYY and CDR2 is EKD in the germline V gene. There are 24 residues in the CDR3. The CDR3 loop is CACDHVGPPTGGYADSWDTRQMFF. As DNA, the CDR3 is TGTGCCTGTGATCATGTGGGCCCCCCAACTGGGGGATACGCAGACTCCTGGGACACCCGACAGATGTTTTTC.

This clone is labeled as medium-sized. This rearrangement joins TRDV2 to TRDJ1; D gene unclear. The germline gives CDR1 GEAIGNYY, CDR2 EKD. The CDR3 contains 15 residues. Trimming cost V 1 base and J 1 base, with 12 bases left between them. CDR3 in amino acids: CACDTVLRRTDKLIF. The DNA of the CDR3 is TGTGCCTGTGACACAGTACTGAGACGCACCGATAAACTCATCTTT.

The chain employs TRDV2 and TRDJ1, with no clear D. This CDR3 is 15 amino acids long. With 0 bases removed from V and 0 bases from J, the gap between germline ends came to 10 bases. Looked up from germline, CDR1 is GEAIGNYY and CDR2 is EKD. CDR3 coding DNA: TGTGCCTGTGACACCGTAGGAACAGACACCGATAAACTCATCTTT. Its translation is CACDTVGTDTDKLIF.

This clone turned up a few times. Only one base separates this from a far larger clonotype, so it likely reflects a read error. The rearrangement joins TRDV2 to TRDJ1; D is possibly TRDD3 (5 bases). CDR1 GEAIGNYY and CDR2 EKD come from the germline V gene. V shed 1 base and J shed 1 base, with 9 bases lying between them. This CDR3 spans 14 amino acids. The CDR3 region is CACDTVGSTDKLIF. CDR3 DNA sequence: TGTGCCTGTGACACGGTGGGGTCCACCGATAAACTCATCTTT.

This clone was counted only a few times. This sequence is one base from a far larger clone and is likely a read error. Other nucleotide sequences from this sample produce the same CDR3. This rearrangement joins TRDV2 to TRDJ1; D unclear. V lost 1 base and J 2 bases, leaving 16 bases between the germline ends. The germline gives CDR1 GEAIGNYY, CDR2 EKD. This CDR3 contains 16 residues. The DNA for the CDR3 is TGTGCCTGTGACACTATGGGTCCTCAGTCTACCGATAAACTCATCTTT. Its protein product is CACDTMGPQSTDKLIF.

By sample share, this clone is medium-sized (0.01 to 0.1%). The chain employs TRDV2 and TRDJ1; 13 bases match TRDD3. The V and J ends lost 1 base and 5 bases, in that order; junction bases with no gene match: 18. CDR1 is GEAIGNYY and CDR2 is EKD in the germline V gene. The CDR3 has 20 residues. The CDR3 loop reads CACDTGFHRTGGYEEDKLIF. In DNA, the CDR3 is TGTGCCTGTGACACGGGCTTCCATCGTACTGGGGGATACGAGGAGGATAAACTCATCTTT.

On this clone itself: A read error may be the cause here, since a much bigger clone is one base away. The chain has TRDV2 and TRDJ1, with 10 bases that match TRDD3. V shed 2 bases and J 2 bases; nucleotides not matched to a gene: 13. Germline CDR1 reads GEAIGNYY; CDR2 reads EKD. The length of the CDR3 is 18 residues. CDR3 loop: CACDNVGRGIRETDKLIF. The CDR3 region has the DNA TGTGCCTGTGACAACGTAGGTAGGGGGATACGTGAAACCGATAAACTCATCTTT.

This clone was picked up a small number of times. With a much larger clone just one base away, this may be a read error. The chain is built from TRDV2 and TRDJ1; TRDD3 agrees at 8 bases. Germline values: CDR1 GEAIGNYY, CDR2 EKD. This CDR3 spans 17 amino acids. V lost 3 bases to trimming and J lost 0 bases; unmatched junction nucleotides: 11. CDR3 DNA sequence: TGTGCCTGTGACTCTCTGAGGGATACGGAGGACACCGATAAACTCATCTTT. Translation: CACDSLRDTEDTDKLIF.

With regard to this clone: Given a much more abundant clone one base away, this may be a read error. This CDR3 reads CARDTVGQRLGDRRTDKLIF. The DNA of the CDR3 is TGTGCCCGTGACACTGTAGGACAGAGACTGGGGGATAGGAGAACCGATAAACTCATCTTT. This rearrangement joins TRDV2 to TRDJ1, with 11 bases lining up with TRDD3. CDR3 size: 20 residues. From germline, CDR1 is GEAIGNYY and CDR2 EKD.